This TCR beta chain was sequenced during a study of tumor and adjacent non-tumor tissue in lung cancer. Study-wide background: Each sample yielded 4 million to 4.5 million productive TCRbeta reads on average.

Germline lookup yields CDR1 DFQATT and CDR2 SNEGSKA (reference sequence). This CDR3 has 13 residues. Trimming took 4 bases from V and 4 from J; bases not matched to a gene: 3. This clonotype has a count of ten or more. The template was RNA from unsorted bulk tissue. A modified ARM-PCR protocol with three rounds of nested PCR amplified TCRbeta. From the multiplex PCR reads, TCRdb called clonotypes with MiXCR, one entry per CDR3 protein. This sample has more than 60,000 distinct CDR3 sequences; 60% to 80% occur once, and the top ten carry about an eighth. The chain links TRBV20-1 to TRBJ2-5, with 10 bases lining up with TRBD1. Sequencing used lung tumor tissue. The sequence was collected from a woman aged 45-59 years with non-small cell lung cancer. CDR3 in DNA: TGCAGTGCTAAGACAGGGGGCCGAGAGACCCAGTACTTC. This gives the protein CSAKTGGRETQYF.